This T cell receptor beta chain stems from a study of OX40 agonist ivuxolimab in advanced cancers. In the study overall: Ivuxolimab is a fully human IgG2 antibody that activates OX40 (CD134).

Profiling relied on immunoSEQ multiplex PCR, and the TCRdb table lists in-frame clones only, not all of them. The repertoire consists of approximately 59,000 clones, with 80% to 90% occurring once and the leading ten covering under 3.5%. V was pared by 3 bases and J by 1 base, with 21 bases between. The CDR3 loop spans 18 amino acids. Germline V CDR1 and CDR2: MGHRA, YSYEKL. The specimen was CD4+ or CD8+ T cells sorted from blood, collected in a trial of the OX40 agonist ivuxolimab. The V call is TRBV4-1, the J call TRBJ1-1; a possible D gene is TRBD1 (6 bases). The sequence came from an adult with an advanced solid tumor such as melanoma, head and neck, liver or kidney cancer. The CDR3 spells CASSHPPSRGGPNTEAFF. The CDR3 bases are TGCGCCAGCAGCCACCCCCCTAGTAGGGGGGGGCCGAACACTGAAGCTTTCTTT.